The source of this TCR beta chain is a study of blood T cell repertoires in COVID-19. As for the study in general: Samples representing acute and convalescent COVID-19 were sourced from the United States, Italy and Spain. In each case, the material was cDNA or gDNA derived from T cells, B-cell-depleted T cells, or PBMCs.

Study processing details: Reference gene primer amplification in the assay estimated nucleated cell counts. Measured with immunoSEQ multiplex PCR; TCRdb has only the in-frame clones, and not every one. V, J and clone size were drawn from that table, and D and trimming were deduced from the DNA. The data contain 130,000 or so clones, roughly 79% of them singletons. CDR3 length: 16 amino acids. V gave up 5 bases and J gave up 2 bases; unmatched junction bases: 6. Germline CDR1 is MDHEN and CDR2 is SYDVKM. The chain links TRBV28 to TRBJ2-6, with 7 positions matching TRBD1. Sequences were obtained from peripheral blood. This clonotype originated in a human donor in a cohort sampled during active COVID-19. CDR3 in DNA: TGTGCCAGCAGTCCGACAGGGCTTGCTGGGGCCAACGTCCTGACTTTC. Residues: CASSPTGLAGANVLTF.